This TCR beta chain was sequenced for a study of cytotoxic CD8 clonotypes in ibrutinib-treated CLL. Data came from immunoSEQ multiplex PCR; TCRdb stores just in-frame clones and leaves some out. In the table there are more than 2,500 clones, around four fifths of which are singletons. The sample consisted of PBMCs, taken before ibrutinib treatment. This receptor was identified in a human donor with chronic lymphocytic leukemia.

The DNA of the CDR3 is TGCAGCGTTGGGACTAGAAATAGCAATCAGCCCCAGCATTTT. It encodes CSVGTRNSNQPQHF. The rearrangement links TRBV29-1 to TRBJ1-5; D gene ambiguous. The germline gives CDR1 SQVTM, CDR2 ANQGSEA. This CDR3 comprises 14 residues. The ends were cut back, 4 bases at V and 0 bases at J, with 10 bases in the middle. Complete variable domain (other parts from reference TRBV29-1 and TRBJ1-5): SAVISQKPSRDICQRGTSLTIQCQVDSQVTMMFWYRQQPGQSLTLIATANQGSEATYESGFVIDKFPISRPNLTFSTLTVSNMSPEDSSIYLCSVGTRNSNQPQHFGDGTRLSIL.